Listed below are T cell receptor beta chains from one sample, sequenced in a study of T cells in Graves' hyperthyroidism and ophthalmopathy. MiXCR, applied by TCRdb to the multiplex PCR reads, yields one record per CDR3 protein. Among fewer than 300,000 distinct CDR3 sequences, approximately 16% were seen once, and the ten largest hold about 30%. The sample was blood. The receptors here all came from a woman aged 45-60 years with Graves' hyperthyroidism that later progressed to Graves' ophthalmopathy. Each CDR3 is given with its conserved first and last residue. Each record gives: clone size, J gene, D gene, V gene, CDR3 protein, CDR3 DNA. A D gene is named only where the DNA matches it firmly. Only part of the rows carry a size: once, few, many, or a class if the clone is expanded.

many TRBJ2-5 TRBD1 TRBV24-1 CATSDSTPGQGRETQYF TGTGCCACCAGTGATTCGACCCCGGGACAGGGTAGAGAGACCCAGTACTTC
many TRBJ1-5 TRBD1 TRBV18 CASSLQTGDNNQPQHF TGTGCCAGCTCACTCCAGACAGGGGATAACAATCAGCCCCAGCATTTT
few TRBJ2-3 TRBD2 TRBV2 CARSLAGVGDTQYF TGTGCCAGATCTCTAGCGGGAGTGGGAGATACGCAGTATTTT
many TRBJ2-7 - TRBV20-1 CSARFPGYEQYF TGCAGTGCTAGGTTCCCAGGCTACGAGCAGTACTTC
few TRBJ1-5 TRBD1 TRBV2 CASSETGTGGWDRNQPQHF TGTGCCAGCAGTGAAACCGGGACAGGGGGTTGGGATCGCAATCAGCCCCAGCATTTT
many TRBJ2-3 - TRBV5-1 CASSLGSKASTDTQYF TGCGCCAGCAGCTTGGGTTCGAAAGCGAGCACAGATACGCAGTATTTT
once TRBJ2-1 TRBD2 TRBV13 CASSRPPSGSYNEQFF TGTGCCAGCAGCCGTCCCCCTAGCGGGAGTTACAATGAGCAGTTCTTC
- TRBJ1-4 - TRBV6-2/TRBV6-3 CASSYSMWAATNEKLFF TGTGCCAGCAGTTACTCGATGTGGGCTGCAACTAATGAAAAACTGTTTTTT
many TRBJ2-1 TRBD2 TRBV7-3 CASSRAGGSYNEQFF TGTGCCAGCAGCCGAGCGGGGGGCTCCTACAATGAGCAGTTCTTC
many TRBJ2-7 - TRBV27 CASSPTGLYEQYF TGTGCCAGCAGTCCGACCGGACTGTACGAGCAGTACTTC
many TRBJ2-7 - TRBV2 CASSERQGYEQYF TGTGCCAGCAGTGAACGGCAGGGCTACGAGCAGTACTTC
many TRBJ1-3 - TRBV20-1 CSASGRGGHFSGNTIYF TGCAGTGCCTCGGGTCGGGGGGGACACTTCTCTGGAAACACCATATATTTT
many TRBJ2-2 - TRBV12-3/TRBV12-4 CASSLEGRALDTGELFF TGTGCCAGCAGTTTAGAGGGCAGGGCGTTGGACACCGGGGAGCTGTTTTTT
many TRBJ2-7 - TRBV7-2 CASSPMLGQFSRKQYF TGTGCCAGCAGCCCAATGCTGGGGCAGTTTAGTAGGAAGCAGTACTTC
- TRBJ2-1 - TRBV20-1 CSARRRGAVNEQFF TGCAGTGCAAGGAGACGGGGCGCAGTCAATGAGCAGTTCTTC
many TRBJ1-2 TRBD1 TRBV3-1 CASSRLPTGGYGYTF TGTGCCAGCAGCCGGCTTCCCACAGGGGGCTATGGCTACACCTTC
many TRBJ2-5 - TRBV15 CATSRGTEETQYF TGTGCCACCAGCAGAGGGACGGAAGAGACCCAGTACTTC
many TRBJ2-3 TRBD2 TRBV24-1 CATSDYTSGTTDTQYF TGTGCCACCAGTGACTACACTAGCGGGACTACAGATACGCAGTATTTT
many TRBJ2-4 - TRBV11-2 CASSPRTSNIQYF TGTGCCAGCAGCCCTAGGACATCTAACATTCAGTACTTC
few TRBJ2-2 TRBD2 TRBV5-4 CASSTSGGRAGELFF TGTGCCAGCTCTACTAGCGGGGGCAGGGCCGGGGAGCTGTTTTTT
- TRBJ2-2 TRBD2 TRBV20-1 CSASPLGAGYPGELFF TGCAGTGCTAGCCCTCTAGGAGCGGGATATCCCGGGGAGCTGTTTTTT
many TRBJ2-1 - TRBV3-1 CASSDNGVNNEQFF TGTGCCAGCAGCGATAACGGAGTTAACAATGAGCAGTTCTTC
- TRBJ2-7 - TRBV9 CASSASGTSPSYEQYF TGTGCCAGCAGCGCTTCCGGTACATCTCCTTCCTACGAGCAGTACTTC
few TRBJ2-6 - TRBV6-1 CASSTGSSGADVLTF TGTGCCAGCAGTACAGGAAGCTCTGGGGCCGACGTCCTGACTTTC
many TRBJ1-3 - TRBV18 CASSLEAGNTIYF TGTGCCAGCTCCTTGGAGGCCGGAAACACCATATATTTT
many TRBJ2-1 - TRBV18 CASSPQGYNEQFF TGTGCCAGCTCACCCCAGGGCTACAATGAGCAGTTCTTC
- TRBJ2-1 TRBD2 TRBV4-2 CASSQAPGLAGRGNEQFF TGTGCCAGCAGCCAAGCTCCAGGACTAGCGGGTCGGGGGAATGAGCAGTTCTTC